These T cell receptor beta chains were read from a single sample in a study of blood T cell repertoires in COVID-19. TCRdb keeps only in-frame clones here, not all; method: immunoSEQ multiplex PCR. The table has approximately 210,000 clones, approximately 88% seen once; the top ten hold roughly 8.1%. Sequencing was done on a sample of PBMCs or T cells enriched from blood (not recorded which). These receptors all come from a woman younger than 35 who had recovered from COVID-19. Both conserved end residues are part of each CDR3. D genes are given only for firm matches. Clone size appears in some rows only: once, few, many, or a class for an expanded clone.

cdr3_length j_call d_call clone_size v_call cdr3_nt cdr3_aa
13 TRBJ2-7 TRBD1 few TRBV2 TGTGCCAGCAGGGGGACAGACTCTTATGAGCAGTACTTC CASRGTDSYEQYF
15 TRBJ1-2 TRBD1 NA TRBV7-6 TGTGCCAGCAGCGGGGGCGGGACAGAGTACGATGGCTACACCTTC CASSGGGTEYDGYTF
14 TRBJ1-5 NA NA TRBV6-5 TGTGCCAGCACCTGGGCAGCTAGCAATCAGCCCCAGCATTTT CASTWAASNQPQHF
12 TRBJ1-2 NA NA TRBV2 TGTGCCAGCCAGACAGCTAACTATGGCTACACCTTC CASQTANYGYTF
16 TRBJ2-6 NA NA TRBV29-1 TGCAGCGTTGAAGATGCCAGGGAAGCCGGGGCCAACGTCCTGACTTTC CSVEDAREAGANVLTF
12 TRBJ1-2 TRBD1 NA TRBV19 TGTGCCAGCGCACAGGGGGCTGGTGGCTACACCTTC CASAQGAGGYTF
13 TRBJ1-2 NA few TRBV11-2 TGTGCCAGCAGCCCTGACAGCTTCTATGGCTACACCTTC CASSPDSFYGYTF
15 TRBJ1-5 TRBD1 NA TRBV15 TGTGCCACCAGCAGAGATGGACAGGGGAATCAGCCCCAGCATTTT CATSRDGQGNQPQHF
16 TRBJ1-5 TRBD1 NA TRBV12-5 TGTGCTAGTGGTTCGGGACAGGGGGATAGCAATCAGCCCCAGCATTTT CASGSGQGDSNQPQHF
15 TRBJ1-1 NA NA TRBV2 TGTGCCAGCAGTGATGGGGAGGCCTCGAACACTGAAGCTTTCTTT CASSDGEASNTEAFF
14 TRBJ1-4 NA once TRBV9 TGTGCCAGCAGCCCCGGGAAAGGTTATGAAAAACTGTTTTTT CASSPGKGYEKLFF
13 TRBJ2-1 NA NA TRBV12-3/TRBV12-4 TGTGCCAGCAGTTTAGAACTCTACAATGAGCAGTTCTTC CASSLELYNEQFF
12 TRBJ1-5 TRBD1 NA TRBV24-1 TGTGCCACCAGCGACAGGGATCAGCCCCAGCATTTT CATSDRDQPQHF
14 TRBJ2-7 NA NA TRBV6-5 TGTGCCAGCAGTTACTCTAGGGGGGGATACGAGCAGTACTTC CASSYSRGGYEQYF
14 TRBJ1-1 NA NA TRBV27 TGTGCCAGCAGTTCTGCTATCGGAAGGGGTGAAGCTTTCTTT CASSSAIGRGEAFF
15 TRBJ2-3 TRBD2 NA TRBV9 TGTGCCAGCAGGCGGACGGGGGGACTCACAGATACGCAGTATTTT CASRRTGGLTDTQYF